The clone carrying this TCR beta chain showed up just a few times. The data stem from a study of cytomegalovirus exposure and HLA in healthy donors. CDR1 SGHDT and CDR2 YYEEEE come from the germline V gene. Germline trimming cut 3 bases from V and 9 bases from J; bases unmatched to any gene: 14. This CDR3 is 18 amino acids long. The primer mix had 60 Vbeta and 13 Jbeta primers. Some clones are missing from TCRdb's copy, which holds only in-frame ones; the method was immunoSEQ multiplex PCR. The sample carries around 110,000 clones, roughly a tenth recorded once. The chain links TRBV5-6 to TRBJ2-3; 15 bases map to TRBD2. The sample was PBMCs. This TCR was recovered from a man aged 30-40 years in good health and CMV-seronegative. The DNA of the CDR3 is TGTGCCAGCAGCTCCGGGACTAGCGGGGGGCCGACCATCCTCACGCAGTATTTT. This translates into CASSSGTSGGPTILTQYF.